Listed below are T cell receptor beta chains from one sample, sequenced in a study of T cells after yellow fever vaccination. One entry per CDR3 protein results from TCRdb running MiXCR on the 5' RACE reads. The sample records 450,000 to 650,000 distinct CDR3 sequences, less than 15% being singletons. The sample was PBMCs, taken on the day of the yellow fever booster vaccination. The source is a man aged 30-40 years who received the YFV17D yellow fever vaccine. CDR3s include the opening cysteine and the closing phenylalanine or tryptophan. A D gene is named only where the DNA matches it firmly. Not every row has a clone size; where given, it reads once, few, many or a size class.

clone_size | d_call | j_call | v_call | cdr3_nt | cdr3_aa
few | . | TRBJ2-3 | TRBV14 | TGTGCCAGCAGCCGCCTAGGGCCCAGCACAGATACGCAGTATTTT | CASSRLGPSTDTQYF
few | TRBD1 | TRBJ2-2 | TRBV6-1 | TGTGCCAGCGACAGGGGGAACACCGGGGAGCTGTTTTTT | CASDRGNTGELFF
once | TRBD2 | TRBJ2-1 | TRBV2 | TGTGCCTTCAGTCCGGGACTAGCGGGAGGATCCCCCTACAATGAGCAGTTCTTC | CAFSPGLAGGSPYNEQFF
few | . | TRBJ2-1 | TRBV7-2 | TGTGCCAGCAGCCGACTAGGGGGTACTGAGCAGTTCTTC | CASSRLGGTEQFF
few | . | TRBJ2-1 | TRBV24-1 | TGTGCCACCAGTGATTCCGACCACCGCAATGAGCAGTTCTTC | CATSDSDHRNEQFF
. | TRBD2 | TRBJ2-1 | TRBV15 | TGTGCCACCAGCAGAGTGCTAGCGGGAGGGCCCTACAATGAGCAGTTCTTC | CATSRVLAGGPYNEQFF
few | . | TRBJ2-3 | TRBV12-3/TRBV12-4 | TGTGCCAGCAGGACCCCATCCCGCACAGATACGCAGTATTTT | CASRTPSRTDTQYF
. | . | TRBJ2-7 | TRBV7-2 | TGTGCCAGCAGCCGTAAGCCCTACTTGGACGAGCAGTACTTC | CASSRKPYLDEQYF
. | . | TRBJ1-2 | TRBV9 | TGTGCCAGCAGCGTCAGGGCGGGGGACGGCTACACCTTC | CASSVRAGDGYTF
few | . | TRBJ1-2 | TRBV7-2 | TGTGCCAGCAGCCACCGGGGGGAAGGGGGGTATGGCTACACCTTC | CASSHRGEGGYGYTF
few | . | TRBJ2-2 | TRBV19 | TGTGCCAGTAGACGTGGTTCCCAGAACACCGGGGAGCTGTTTTTT | CASRRGSQNTGELFF
few | . | TRBJ2-6 | TRBV15 | TGTGCCACCAGCCCTAGCAGGGTTTCTGGGGCCAACGTCCTGACTTTC | CATSPSRVSGANVLTF
. | . | TRBJ2-3 | TRBV12-3/TRBV12-4 | TGTGCCAGCAGCCTCGGGGTCTGGGAGACAGATACGCAGTATTTT | CASSLGVWETDTQYF
few | . | TRBJ2-7 | TRBV2 | TGTGCCAGCAAACTGCCGGGATATCGAGACGAGCAGTACTTC | CASKLPGYRDEQYF
. | TRBD1 | TRBJ1-1 | TRBV6-2/TRBV6-3 | TGTGCCAGCAGAACAGGGGGATCTGAAGCTTTCTTT | CASRTGGSEAFF
few | . | TRBJ2-7 | TRBV6-1 | TGTGCCAGCAGCAAGGATACAACCCCCTACGAGCAGTACTTC | CASSKDTTPYEQYF
. | . | TRBJ2-1 | TRBV20-1 | TGCAGTGCGACACCGCCCTCGGGACCCGACAATGAGCAGTTCTTC | CSATPPSGPDNEQFF
few | TRBD2 | TRBJ2-1 | TRBV6-5 | TGTGCCAGCAGTTATACGTCAGGGATTAGCGGGGGGTACAATGAGCAGTTCTTC | CASSYTSGISGGYNEQFF
many | TRBD1 | TRBJ1-1 | TRBV7-9 | TGTGCCAGCAGAGCCACAGGGGGCGGGACTGAAGCTTTCTTT | CASRATGGGTEAFF
. | . | TRBJ2-4 | TRBV27 | TGTGCCAGCAGACCGGGACACCTAGCCAAAAACATTCAGTACTTC | CASRPGHLAKNIQYF
. | . | TRBJ1-6 | TRBV21-1 | TGTGCCAGCAGCAAAGAGGAACAGGGCGGGAGGTCACCCCTCCACTTT | CASSKEEQGGRSPLHF
. | TRBD1 | TRBJ1-5 | TRBV20-1 | TGCAGTGCCCTGACAGGGGGCGATTATCAGCCCCAGCATTTT | CSALTGGDYQPQHF
. | . | TRBJ2-5 | TRBV5-1 | TGCGCCAGCAGCTTGGGTGCGTCACAAGAGACCCAGTACTTC | CASSLGASQETQYF
. | . | TRBJ1-2 | TRBV5-1 | TGCGCCAGCAGCCCTTTGGGCCAAGAAGGCGGCTACACCTTC | CASSPLGQEGGYTF
. | . | TRBJ1-2 | TRBV19 | TGTGCCAGTAGTCCCCAACGACAGGTCAACTATGGCTACACCTTC | CASSPQRQVNYGYTF
. | . | TRBJ2-7 | TRBV11-2 | TGTGCCAGCAGCTACACTCAGCGGCTCGAGCAGTACTTC | CASSYTQRLEQYF
. | . | TRBJ2-1 | TRBV5-1 | TGCGCCAGCAGCTTGGTAGTGGATCGCGTCTCCTACAATGAGCAGTTCTTC | CASSLVVDRVSYNEQFF
few | . | TRBJ2-1 | TRBV5-1 | TGCGCCAGCAGCCTCAAAGCGGGTGAGCAGTTCTTC | CASSLKAGEQFF
. | TRBD1 | TRBJ2-3 | TRBV5-1 | TGCGCCAGCAGCTTGGAAGGGACAGGGGGATTCACAGATACGCAGTATTTT | CASSLEGTGGFTDTQYF
. | . | TRBJ2-1 | TRBV7-6 | TGTGCCAGCAGCGCAGTCCTAGATCGGGAGCAGTTCTTC | CASSAVLDREQFF
once | . | TRBJ2-3 | TRBV12-3/TRBV12-4 | TGTGCCAGCAGTTTAGCCGGGACTGAAGATACGCAGTATTTT | CASSLAGTEDTQYF
many | . | TRBJ2-1 | TRBV7-9 | TGTGCCAGCAGCATCCCAGGGGGGTTTCAGCTCTTC | CASSIPGGFQLF
. | . | TRBJ1-5 | TRBV30 | TGTGCCTGGAGTGTGACCCATTATCAGCCCCAGCATTTT | CAWSVTHYQPQHF
few | . | TRBJ2-5 | TRBV19 | TGTGCCAGTAGTTCCAGGACCCGGGAGACCCAGTACTTC | CASSSRTRETQYF
. | . | TRBJ2-5 | TRBV18 | TGTGCCAGCTCACCACTGCAGCAAAAAGAGACCCAGTACTTC | CASSPLQQKETQYF
few | . | TRBJ2-2 | TRBV15 | TGTGCCACCAGCAGAGCTATGGACGCCTGGGGTACCGGGGAGCTGTTTTTT | CATSRAMDAWGTGELFF
. | . | TRBJ2-7 | TRBV4-3 | TGCGCCAGCAGCCAAGACCGGGCCACCACCTACGAGCAGTACTTC | CASSQDRATTYEQYF
many | . | TRBJ2-7 | TRBV15 | TGTGCCACCTCTAGGGGCTACGAGCAGTACTTC | CATSRGYEQYF
. | TRBD2 | TRBJ2-1 | TRBV29-1 | TGCAGCGTCCCTAATGGACTAGCTAACAATGAGCAGTTCTTC | CSVPNGLANNEQFF
few | . | TRBJ2-5 | TRBV7-2 | TGTGCCAGCAGCTCCCAAGCACAAGAGACCCAGTACTTC | CASSSQAQETQYF
. | . | TRBJ2-1 | TRBV6-2/TRBV6-3 | TGTGCCAGCGGGGTCTTCTACAATGAGCAGTTCTTC | CASGVFYNEQFF